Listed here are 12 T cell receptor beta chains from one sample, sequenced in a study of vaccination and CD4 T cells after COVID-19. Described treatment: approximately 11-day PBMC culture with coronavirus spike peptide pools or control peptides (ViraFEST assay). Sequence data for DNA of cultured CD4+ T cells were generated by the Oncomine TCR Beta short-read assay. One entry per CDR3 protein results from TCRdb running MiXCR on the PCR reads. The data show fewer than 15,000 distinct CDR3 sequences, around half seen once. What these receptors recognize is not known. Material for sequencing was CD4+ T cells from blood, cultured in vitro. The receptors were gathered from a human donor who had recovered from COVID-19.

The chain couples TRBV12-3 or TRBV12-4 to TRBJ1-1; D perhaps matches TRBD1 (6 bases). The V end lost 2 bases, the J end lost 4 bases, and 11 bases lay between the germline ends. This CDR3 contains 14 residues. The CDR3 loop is CASSLYEGGTEAFF. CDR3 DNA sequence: TGTGCCAGCAGTTTATACGAGGGGGGCACTGAAGCTTTCTTT.

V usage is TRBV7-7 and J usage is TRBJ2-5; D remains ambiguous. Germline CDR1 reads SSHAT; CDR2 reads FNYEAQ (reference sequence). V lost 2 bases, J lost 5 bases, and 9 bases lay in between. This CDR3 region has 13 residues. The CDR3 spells CASSLFLAETQYF. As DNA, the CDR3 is TGTGCCAGCAGCTTATTTTTGGCGGAGACCCAGTACTTC.

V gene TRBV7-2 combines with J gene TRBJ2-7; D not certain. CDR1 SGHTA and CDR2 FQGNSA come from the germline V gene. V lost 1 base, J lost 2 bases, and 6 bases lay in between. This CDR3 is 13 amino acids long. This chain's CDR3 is CASSLEVAYEQYF. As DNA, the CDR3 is TGTGCCAGCAGCTTAGAAGTAGCCTACGAGCAGTACTTC.

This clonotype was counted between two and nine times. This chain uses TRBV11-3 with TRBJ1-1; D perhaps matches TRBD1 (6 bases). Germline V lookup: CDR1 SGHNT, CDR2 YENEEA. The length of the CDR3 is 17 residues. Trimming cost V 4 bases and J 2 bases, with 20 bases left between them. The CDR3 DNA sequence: TGTGCCAGCAGCTGGAGGACAGACGACATATCCAACACTGAAGCTTTCTTT. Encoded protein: CASSWRTDDISNTEAFF.

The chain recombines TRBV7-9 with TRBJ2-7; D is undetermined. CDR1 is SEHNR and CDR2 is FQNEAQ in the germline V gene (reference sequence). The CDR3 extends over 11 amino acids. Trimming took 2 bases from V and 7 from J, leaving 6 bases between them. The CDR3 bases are TGTGCCAGCAGCTTAACTTCTGAGCAGTACTTC. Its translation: CASSLTSEQYF.

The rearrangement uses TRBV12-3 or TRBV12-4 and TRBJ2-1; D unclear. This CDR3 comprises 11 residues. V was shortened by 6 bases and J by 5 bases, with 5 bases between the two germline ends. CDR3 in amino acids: CASSLDNEQFF. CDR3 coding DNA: TGTGCCAGCAGCCTGGACAATGAGCAGTTCTTC.

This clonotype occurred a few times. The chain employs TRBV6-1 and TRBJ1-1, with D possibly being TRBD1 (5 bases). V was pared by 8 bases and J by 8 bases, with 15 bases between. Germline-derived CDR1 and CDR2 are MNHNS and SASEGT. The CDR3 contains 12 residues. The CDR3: CASPGTQREAFF. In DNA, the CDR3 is TGTGCCAGCCCCGGGACGCAGAGGGAAGCTTTCTTT.

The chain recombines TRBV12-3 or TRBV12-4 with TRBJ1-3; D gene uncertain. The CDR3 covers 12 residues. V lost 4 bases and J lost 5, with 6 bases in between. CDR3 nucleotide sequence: TGTGCCAGCAGTTCGTCCCGAAACACCATATATTTT. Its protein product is CASSSSRNTIYF.

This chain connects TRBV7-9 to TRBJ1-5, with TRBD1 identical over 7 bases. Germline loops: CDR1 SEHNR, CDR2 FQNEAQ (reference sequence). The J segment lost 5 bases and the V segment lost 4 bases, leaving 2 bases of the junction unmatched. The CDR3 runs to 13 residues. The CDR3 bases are TGTGCCAGCAGCTCAGGGGGGGATCAGCCCCAGCATTTT. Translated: CASSSGGDQPQHF. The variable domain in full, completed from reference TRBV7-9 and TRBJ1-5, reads DTGVSQNPRHKITKRGQNVTFRCDPISEHNRLYWYRQTLGQGPEFLTYFQNEAQLEKSRLLSDRFSAERPKGSFSTLEIQRTEQGDSAMYLCASSSGGDQPQHFGDGTRLSIL.

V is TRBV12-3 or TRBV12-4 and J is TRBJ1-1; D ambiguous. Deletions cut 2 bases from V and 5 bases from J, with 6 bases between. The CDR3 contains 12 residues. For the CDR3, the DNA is TGTGCCAGCAGTTTAACAAGGACTGAAGCTTTCTTT. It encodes CASSLTRTEAFF.

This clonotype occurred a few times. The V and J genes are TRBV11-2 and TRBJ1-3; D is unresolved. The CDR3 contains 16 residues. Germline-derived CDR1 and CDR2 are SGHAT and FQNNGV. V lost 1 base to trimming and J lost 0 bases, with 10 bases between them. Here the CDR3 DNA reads TGTGCCAGCAGCTTAGGGGGAATCGACTCTGGAAACACCATATATTTT. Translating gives CASSLGGIDSGNTIYF.

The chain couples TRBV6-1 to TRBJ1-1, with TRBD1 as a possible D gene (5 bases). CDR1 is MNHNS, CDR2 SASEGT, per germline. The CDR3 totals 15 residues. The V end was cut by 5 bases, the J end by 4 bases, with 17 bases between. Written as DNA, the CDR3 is TGTGCCAGCAGTCGGCCAGACGCTGGGACCACTGAAGCTTTCTTT. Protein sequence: CASSRPDAGTTEAFF.